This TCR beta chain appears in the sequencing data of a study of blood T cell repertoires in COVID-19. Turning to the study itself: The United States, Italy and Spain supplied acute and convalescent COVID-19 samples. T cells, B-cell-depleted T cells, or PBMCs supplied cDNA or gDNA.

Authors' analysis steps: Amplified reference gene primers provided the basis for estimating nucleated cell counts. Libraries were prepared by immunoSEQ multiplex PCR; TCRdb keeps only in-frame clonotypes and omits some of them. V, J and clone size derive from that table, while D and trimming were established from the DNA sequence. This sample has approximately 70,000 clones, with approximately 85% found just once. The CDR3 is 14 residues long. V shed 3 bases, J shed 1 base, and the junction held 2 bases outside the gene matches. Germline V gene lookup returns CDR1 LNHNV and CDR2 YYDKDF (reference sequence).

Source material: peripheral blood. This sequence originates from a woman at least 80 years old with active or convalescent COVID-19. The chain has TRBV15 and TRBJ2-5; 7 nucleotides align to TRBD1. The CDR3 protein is CATSRDRLQETQYF. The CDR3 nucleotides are TGTGCCACCAGCAGGGACAGGCTCCAAGAGACCCAGTACTTC.